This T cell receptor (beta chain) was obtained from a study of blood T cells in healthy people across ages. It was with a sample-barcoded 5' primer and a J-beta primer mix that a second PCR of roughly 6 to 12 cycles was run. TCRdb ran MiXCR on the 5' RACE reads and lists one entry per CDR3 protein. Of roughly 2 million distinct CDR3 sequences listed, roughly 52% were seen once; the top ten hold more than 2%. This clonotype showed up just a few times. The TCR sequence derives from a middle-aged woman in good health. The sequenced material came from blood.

The CDR3 nucleotides read TGCGCCAGCAGTGGGGTCGGGGGGTCCTACGAGCAGTACTTC. Translating it yields CASSGVGGSYEQYF. The chain joins TRBV10-2 to TRBJ2-7; 7 nucleotides align to TRBD2. Trimming took 4 bases from V and 1 from J; bases not matched to a gene: 4. Looked up from germline, CDR1 is WSHSY and CDR2 is SAAADI. The CDR3 contains 14 residues.